The 20 T cell receptor beta chains presented below share a single source sample, sequenced in a study of T cell clonotyping in hematopoietic cell transplantation (dated by TCRdb to the early 2020s). Read against the paper, the sample's time point label means: 100 days after allo-HCT. Libraries were made using the immunoSEQ multiplex PCR assay. TCRdb provides this immuneACCESS table in a form limited to in-frame rearrangements. Some clones are lacking; in checked studies, under half of them reflect an unresolved V gene, and why the rest are absent is not known. The sample table contains about 5,000 clones; only one count was recorded for around 90% of them. The ten largest account for around 45% of the sample. Source: peripheral blood mononuclear cells, taken 100 days after allogeneic stem cell transplant. Receptor source: a female patient in her forties or fifties who had an allogeneic stem cell transplant from a related donor, so the T cells may come from the graft donor. Some clones in this sample may be carry-over from other donors' samples.

A single count supports this clone. The V gene is TRBV2, the J gene TRBJ1-1; D remains unclear. The germline V gene has CDR1 SNHLY and CDR2 FYNNEI. This CDR3 has 15 amino acids. Between the trimmed V and J ends, which lost 2 bases and 3 bases, there was a span of 13 bases. The CDR3 protein is CASSEIGGGDTEAFF. In nucleotides, the CDR3 is TGTGCCAGCAGTGAAATCGGAGGTGGTGACACTGAAGCTTTCTTT.

The table lists this clone with a count of one. This rearrangement joins TRBV2 to TRBJ1-1; no reliable D call. The CDR3 consists of 13 residues. Germline CDR1 and CDR2: SNHLY and FYNNEI. The ends were cut back, 4 bases at V and 0 bases at J, with 6 bases in the middle. CDR3 loop: CASSGRLNTEAFF. DNA for the CDR3: TGTGCCAGCAGTGGGCGGCTGAACACTGAAGCTTTCTTT.

V gene TRBV7-3 combines with J gene TRBJ2-7; 7 positions match TRBD1. Germline CDR1 reads SGHTA; CDR2 reads FQGTGA. V shed 5 bases and J 6 bases; nucleotides not matched to a gene: 7. The CDR3 consists of 13 residues. The CDR3, as DNA: TGTGCCAGCAGCCAAGGGGCAGGGGGCGAGCAGTACTTC. Amino acids: CASSQGAGGEQYF.

The rearrangement joins TRBV2 to TRBJ1-5, with D unresolved. CDR1 is SNHLY, CDR2 FYNNEI, per germline. Trimming pared 6 bases from V and 4 bases from J, leaving 10 bases between. This CDR3 region has 13 residues. CDR3: CASRDGENQPQHF. CDR3 nucleotides: TGTGCCAGCAGGGACGGCGAAAATCAGCCCCAGCATTTT.

V is TRBV6-1 and J is TRBJ2-6, with TRBD1 as a possible D gene (6 bases). This CDR3 has 15 amino acids. Trimming stripped 6 bases from V and 0 bases from J, with 9 bases between. Germline V gene lookup returns CDR1 MNHNS and CDR2 SASEGT. The CDR3 coding sequence is TGTGCCAGCAGGCTAGGGGGCTCTGGGGCCAACGTCCTGACTTTC. Protein product: CASRLGGSGANVLTF.

The chain recombines TRBV5-4 with TRBJ1-4; 7 bases are shared with TRBD1. J was trimmed by 8 bases and V by 4 bases; bases with no gene match: 5. Looked up from germline, CDR1 is SGHNT and CDR2 is YYREEE (reference sequence). CDR3 length: 13 amino acids. The DNA of the CDR3 is TGTGCCAGCAGCATCTACAGGGGCGAAAAACTGTTTTTT. Residues: CASSIYRGEKLFF.

The rearrangement links TRBV25-1 to TRBJ2-2; D not resolved. Germline V gene data show CDR1 as MGHDK and CDR2 as SYGVNS. Trimming shortened V by 2 bases and J by 0 bases, and 10 bases separated the two germline ends. The length of the CDR3 is 16 residues. The CDR3: CASSEVGGSNTGELFF. The CDR3 region has the DNA TGTGCCAGCAGTGAAGTTGGCGGATCGAACACCGGGGAGCTGTTTTTT. Full variable domain (rest looked up from reference TRBV25-1 and TRBJ2-2): EADIYQTPRYLVIGTGKKITLECSQTMGHDKMYWYQQDPGMELHLIHYSYGVNSTEKGDLSSESTVSRIRTEHFPLTLESARPSHTSQYLCASSEVGGSNTGELFFGEGSRLTVL.

This chain uses TRBV7-7 with TRBJ2-2, with TRBD1 identical over 7 bases. Germline V CDR1 and CDR2: SSHAT, FNYEAQ (reference sequence). V lost 5 bases, J lost 1 base, and 4 bases stayed unmatched. CDR3 size: 15 residues. CDR3 DNA sequence: TGTGCCAGCAGCCCGCGGACAGGGAACACCGGGGAGCTGTTTTTT. Encoded protein: CASSPRTGNTGELFF.

The V gene is TRBV5-4, the J gene TRBJ1-2; no clear D gene. Trimming stripped 4 bases from V and 2 bases from J, with 9 bases between. Germline V CDR1 and CDR2: SGHNT, YYREEE (reference sequence). There are 13 residues in the CDR3. The CDR3 loop reads CASSADANYGYTF. CDR3 coding DNA: TGTGCCAGCAGCGCGGACGCCAACTATGGCTACACCTTC.

The CDR3 protein is CASSPEGQYNEQFF. CDR3 DNA sequence: TGTGCCAGCAGCCCCGAAGGACAGTACAATGAGCAGTTCTTC. The rearrangement joins TRBV7-6 to TRBJ2-1; D is perhaps TRBD1 (6 bases). Trimming took 5 bases from V and 4 from J, leaving 12 bases between them. The V gene's germline CDR1 is SGHVS and CDR2 FNYEAQ. The CDR3 totals 14 residues.

The rearrangement uses TRBV5-4 and TRBJ1-5, with a tentative D call TRBD1 (5 bases). Trimming took 4 bases from V and 0 from J, leaving 11 bases between them. Germline-derived CDR1 and CDR2 are SGHNT and YYREEE (reference sequence). The CDR3 is made up of 15 amino acids. The DNA for the CDR3 is TGTGCCAGCAGCAAAGGGACGTCTAGCAATCAGCCCCAGCATTTT. Amino acid sequence: CASSKGTSSNQPQHF.

J is TRBJ2-7 and V is TRBV21-1; the D call in the table, TRBD1, was not verified against the DNA. TRBV21-1 is assigned pseudogene status. The CDR3 contains 13 residues. CDR3 loop: CASSTKGKGEQYF. Written as DNA, the CDR3 is TGTGCCAGCAGCACGAAGGGGAAGGGAGAGCAGTACTTC.

This clone was counted a single time. This chain uses TRBV7-2 with TRBJ1-2, with 7 bases fitting TRBD1. This CDR3 is built from 13 residues. Germline CDR1 and CDR2: SGHTA and FQGNSA. J lost 7 bases, V lost 5 bases, and 7 bases had no gene match. As DNA, the CDR3 is TGTGCCAGCAGCCCCATGCAGGGGGGTGGCTACACCTTC. Protein sequence: CASSPMQGGGYTF. Supplemented by reference TRBV7-2 and TRBJ1-2, the full variable domain reads GAGVSQSPSNKVTEKGKDVELRCDPISGHTALYWYRQSLGQGLEFLIYFQGNSAPDKSGLPSDRFSAERTGGSVSTLTIQRTQQEDSAVYLCASSPMQGGGYTFGSGTRLTVV.

The chain carries TRBV28 and TRBJ1-5, with TRBD1 identical over 8 bases. Germline V gene sequence: CDR1 MDHEN, CDR2 SYDVKM. CDR3 length: 15 amino acids. Unmatched junction bases numbered 7, after V lost 2 bases and J lost 7 bases. The CDR3 reads CASSLTQGAGQPQHF. CDR3 nucleotide sequence: TGTGCCAGCAGTTTAACGCAGGGGGCGGGACAGCCCCAGCATTTT.

The chain couples TRBV7-3 to TRBJ1-6, with D unclear. The CDR3 runs 16 residues. The germline gives CDR1 SGHTA, CDR2 FQGTGA. V lost 2 bases and J 10 bases, leaving 18 bases between the germline ends. For the CDR3, the DNA is TGTGCCAGCAGCTTAGGGTCACGTTCGACGGCGTCACCCCTCCACTTT. Residues: CASSLGSRSTASPLHF. Complete variable domain (other parts from reference TRBV7-3 and TRBJ1-6): GAGVSQTPSNKVTEKGKYVELRCDPISGHTALYWYRQSLGQGPEFLIYFQGTGAADDSGLPNDRFFAVRPEGSVSTLKIQRTERGDSAVYLCASSLGSRSTASPLHFGNGTRLTVT.

The chain has TRBV7-9 and TRBJ2-7, with 8 bases fitting TRBD1. Germline CDR1 and CDR2: SEHNR and FQNEAQ (reference sequence). V was pared by 0 bases and J by 3 bases, with 7 bases of the junction left unmatched. The CDR3 sequence is 16 residues long. In DNA form, the CDR3 reads TGTGCCAGCAGCTTAGCGTGGGCAGGGGGCGACTACGAGCAGTACTTC. This codes for CASSLAWAGGDYEQYF.

The V call is TRBV5-1, the J call TRBJ2-2, with 13 bases aligning to TRBD2. J was trimmed by 8 bases and V by 5 bases; bases with no gene match: 9. The CDR3 runs 16 residues. Germline V gene sequence: CDR1 SGHRS, CDR2 YFSETQ. CDR3 in DNA: TGCGCCAGCAGGGAACCGGGACTAGCGGGGCCGGGGGAGCTGTTTTTT. Translation gives CASREPGLAGPGELFF.

The J gene is TRBJ1-1, the V gene TRBV14; no clear D. This CDR3 contains 14 residues. CDR1 and CDR2 from the germline V gene are SGHDN and FVKESK. Trimming pared 2 bases from V and 3 bases from J, leaving 10 bases between. CDR3 loop: CASSQSAGYTEAFF. The CDR3 DNA reads as TGTGCCAGCAGCCAATCGGCCGGTTACACTGAAGCTTTCTTT.

V usage is TRBV5-6 and J usage is TRBJ2-7; possibly TRBD2 for D (6 bases). Germline V lookup: CDR1 SGHDT, CDR2 YYEEEE. V was cut by 4 bases and J by 7 bases, with 9 bases left in between. The CDR3 length is 11 residues. Here the CDR3 reads CASSLRGEQYF. In nucleotides, the CDR3 is TGTGCCAGCAGCCTCCGGGGGGAGCAGTACTTC.

The V and J genes are TRBV2 and TRBJ1-1, with TRBD1 identical over 9 bases. The CDR3 sequence is 15 residues long. V lost 6 bases, J lost 0 bases, and 5 bases stayed unmatched. Per the germline V gene, CDR1 is SNHLY and CDR2 is FYNNEI. In DNA form, the CDR3 reads TGTGCCAGCAGGGACAGGGGCTGGTTGAACACTGAAGCTTTCTTT. Translated: CASRDRGWLNTEAFF.